The clone carrying this T cell receptor beta chain has a count of ten or more. Antigen unknown. This sample was taken from a study of T cells in Graves' hyperthyroidism and ophthalmopathy. Findings and caveats of the study: Blood also held most thyroid clonotypes expanded beyond 0.001. Separating ophthalmopathy from stable hyperthyroidism was achieved by a 13 V-J model.

The ends were cut back, 5 bases at V and 8 bases at J, with 18 bases in the middle. Germline V CDR1 and CDR2: SEHNR, FQNEAQ (reference sequence). CDR3 length equals 14 residues. It was 8 to 10 ml of fresh peripheral blood that supplied the PBMCs. The CDR3 regions of TCR beta were amplified from RNA transcripts. The TCR CDR3 was amplified in a first-round RT-PCR using the HTBI primer set. TCRdb called the multiplex PCR reads again in MiXCR, with one record for every CDR3 protein. The data hold approximately 430,000 distinct CDR3 sequences, with about 15% observed a single time. The clonotype was recovered from a woman aged 18-29 years with Graves' hyperthyroidism. The chain joins TRBV7-9 to TRBJ1-2; D perhaps matches TRBD1 (5 bases). Specimen: blood. The CDR3 region has the DNA TGTGCCAGCAGCCTGATTGGGGCGAGGCGAGGCTACACCTTC. Translating gives CASSLIGARRGYTF.